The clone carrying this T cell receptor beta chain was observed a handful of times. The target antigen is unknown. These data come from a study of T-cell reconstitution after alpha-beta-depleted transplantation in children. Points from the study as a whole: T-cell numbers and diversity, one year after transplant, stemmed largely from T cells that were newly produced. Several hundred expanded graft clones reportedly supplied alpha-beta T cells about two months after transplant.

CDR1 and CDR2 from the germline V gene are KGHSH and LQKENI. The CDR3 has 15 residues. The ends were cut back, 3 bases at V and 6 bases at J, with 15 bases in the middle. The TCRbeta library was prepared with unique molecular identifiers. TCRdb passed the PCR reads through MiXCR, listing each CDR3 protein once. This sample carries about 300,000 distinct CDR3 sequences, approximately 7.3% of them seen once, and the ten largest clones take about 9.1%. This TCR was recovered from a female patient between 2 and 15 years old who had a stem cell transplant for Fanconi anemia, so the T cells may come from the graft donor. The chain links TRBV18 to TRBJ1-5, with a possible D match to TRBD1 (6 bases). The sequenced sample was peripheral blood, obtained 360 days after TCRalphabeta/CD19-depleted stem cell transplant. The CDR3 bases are TGTGCCAGCTCACCCGGGTTAGGGGGAATTCAGCCCCAGCATTTT. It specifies CASSPGLGGIQPQHF.